One and the same sample provided the 22 T cell receptor beta chains below, sequenced in a study of shared clonotypes between healthy human individuals. The data were produced by immunoSEQ multiplex PCR, yet TCRdb's version contains in-frame clones alone and is incomplete. Of more than 2,000,000 clones in the sample, more than 90% were seen once. The sample taken for sequencing was naive CD4+ T cells sorted from blood. Sample subset: CD45RA+ positively selected. The receptors shown here come from a man between 18 and 35 years old in good health.

This clone was observed a few times. The sample holds other DNA sequences that translate to the same CDR3. V usage is TRBV30 and J usage is TRBJ1-1; D is uncertain. Trimming took off 4 bases at V and 1 base at J, with 10 bases between the two ends. Germline values: CDR1 GTSNPN, CDR2 SVGIG (reference sequence). CDR3 length: 13 amino acids. In DNA, the CDR3 is TGTGCCTGGACCCTGGGGAGGAACACTGAAGCTTTCTTT. It translates to CAWTLGRNTEAFF.

The genes are TRBV19 and TRBJ1-4; perhaps TRBD1 as D (6 bases). Trimming removed 6 bases from V and 0 bases from J, with 23 bases in between. This CDR3 has 19 amino acids. Germline values: CDR1 LNHDA, CDR2 SQIVND (reference sequence). This chain's CDR3 is CASSQGRLQGPSTNEKLFF. The DNA for the CDR3 is TGTGCCAGTAGCCAGGGGCGGCTGCAGGGGCCTTCAACTAATGAAAAACTGTTTTTT.

V is TRBV27 and J is TRBJ1-1, with D maybe TRBD1 (6 bases). The CDR3 loop spans 15 amino acids. CDR1 and CDR2 (germline): MNHEY, SMNVEV (reference sequence). V was cut by 3 bases and J by 5 bases, with 16 bases left in between. The CDR3 DNA is TGTGCCAGCAGTTTTTTACAGGGAGAAGGAACTGAAGCTTTCTTT. Translation: CASSFLQGEGTEAFF.

In its sample, this clone was seen once. The chain couples TRBV6-1 to TRBJ1-1; D possibly corresponds to TRBD1 (5 bases). Trimming shortened V by 4 bases and J by 4 bases, and 16 bases separated the two germline ends. Germline loops: CDR1 MNHNS, CDR2 SASEGT. The CDR3 sequence is 15 residues long. CDR3 protein: CASSVQGGVFTEAFF. As DNA, the CDR3 is TGTGCCAGCAGTGTGCAGGGAGGTGTTTTCACTGAAGCTTTCTTT.

As regards this clone: Other DNA sequences in the same sample also yield this CDR3. This sequence joins TRBV10-3 and TRBJ1-5; D gene ambiguous. CDR3 size: 13 residues. CDR1 is ENHRY, CDR2 SYGVKD, per germline. Trimming removed 3 bases at V and 5 bases at J, with 8 bases between. This CDR3 is CAISEGRDQPQHF. The CDR3 DNA sequence: TGTGCCATCAGTGAAGGGCGGGATCAGCCCCAGCATTTT.

V gene TRBV6-5 combines with J gene TRBJ2-4; either TRBD1 or TRBD2 may fit D (6 bases each). V lost 2 bases to trimming and J lost 6 bases, with 11 bases between them. Germline V gives CDR1 MNHEY, CDR2 SVGAGI. This CDR3 has 14 amino acids. CDR3 nucleotide sequence: TGTGCCAGCAGTTACGGCAGGGGAGGAAACATTCAGTACTTC. It specifies CASSYGRGGNIQYF.

The chain couples TRBV10-2 to TRBJ1-1; TRBD1 matches at 11 bases. Trimming removed 7 bases from V and 11 bases from J; junction bases left unmatched: 9. Germline V gene lookup returns CDR1 WSHSY and CDR2 SAAADI. This CDR3 is 13 amino acids long. CDR3 sequence: CASKLGTGGSAFF. CDR3 DNA: TGCGCCAGCAAGCTCGGGACAGGGGGTTCTGCTTTCTTT.

This chain joins TRBV9 and TRBJ1-1, with a tentative D call TRBD1 (6 bases). Germline CDR1 reads SGDLS; CDR2 reads YYNGEE. This CDR3 is built from 14 residues. The ends were cut back, 0 bases at V and 4 bases at J, with 10 bases in the middle. DNA of the CDR3: TGTGCCAGCAGCGTAGGAGGGGGGAGCACTGAAGCTTTCTTT. Its protein product is CASSVGGGSTEAFF.

A remark on this clone: At one end the junction does not follow the germline gene, possibly because of a read error. This chain joins TRBV6-5 and TRBJ2-5; D is undetermined. CDR1 and CDR2 from the germline V gene are MNHEY and SVGAGI. The CDR3 is made up of 13 amino acids. CDR3 DNA: TGTGCCATCAGTGACGGGCGCAAAGAGACCCAGTACTTC. Its protein product is CAISDGRKETQYF.

The CDR3 spells CASSKGLIGGRAAETQYF. The CDR3 coding sequence is TGTGCCAGCAGCAAAGGCCTAATCGGCGGGAGGGCCGCAGAGACCCAGTACTTC. This chain connects TRBV21-1 to TRBJ2-5; TRBD2, the table's D call, lacks a check against the DNA. TRBV21-1 is labeled a pseudogene. The CDR3 is 18 amino acids.

This chain connects TRBV27 to TRBJ2-2; possible D gene TRBD1, 5 bases. The CDR3 is 16 amino acids. Germline loops: CDR1 MNHEY, CDR2 SMNVEV (reference sequence). Trimming left V 1 base short and J 4 bases short, with 13 bases between. The CDR3 DNA reads as TGTGCCAGCAGTTTATACACAGGACCAAGCACCGGGGAGCTGTTTTTT. Protein product: CASSLYTGPSTGELFF.

The table lists this clone with a count of one. For the CDR3, the DNA is TGTGCCAGCAGCTTAGGTACTCACAATGAGCAGTTCTTC. Protein sequence: CASSLGTHNEQFF. The chain uses TRBV7-3 and TRBJ2-1, with unresolved D. The length of the CDR3 is 13 residues. V was pared by 2 bases and J by 5 bases, with 7 bases between. In germline, CDR1 is SGHTA, CDR2 FQGTGA.

The rearrangement joins TRBV19 to TRBJ2-2, with TRBD2 matching over 13 bases. The CDR3 is made up of 18 amino acids. CDR1 and CDR2 from the germline V gene are LNHDA and SQIVND (reference sequence). The V segment lost 5 bases and the J segment 5 bases; nucleotides outside the gene matches: 11. CDR3 nucleotides: TGTGCCAGTAGTGCCGAACTAGCGGGAGGGCCGTTTACCGGGGAGCTGTTTTTT. It is translated as CASSAELAGGPFTGELFF.

The J gene is TRBJ2-7, the V gene TRBV5-4, with 8 positions matching TRBD2. CDR1 is SGHNT, CDR2 YYREEE, per germline (reference sequence). This CDR3 spans 15 amino acids. J gave up 3 bases and V 5 bases, and 10 bases lay outside the gene matches. The CDR3 region is CASRTERETFYEQYF. The CDR3 nucleotides are TGTGCCAGCAGAACCGAGCGGGAGACTTTCTACGAGCAGTACTTC.

The V gene is TRBV2, the J gene TRBJ2-1, with TRBD2 identical over 8 bases. The CDR3 runs 13 residues. Trimming cost V 4 bases and J 7 bases; bases outside gene matches: 3. The germline V gene has CDR1 SNHLY and CDR2 FYNNEI. The DNA for the CDR3 is TGTGCCAGCAGTGTCGAGCGGGGGAATGAGCAGTTCTTC. Translating it yields CASSVERGNEQFF.

The chain carries TRBV6-5 and TRBJ1-5; D is undetermined. The CDR3 consists of 12 residues. The germline V and J ends were trimmed by 10 bases and 7 bases, with 14 bases remaining between them. Per germline, CDR1 MNHEY and CDR2 SVGAGI. The CDR3 region is CATSELGQPQHF. Written as DNA, the CDR3 is TGTGCCACCTCGGAGCTAGGCCAGCCCCAGCATTTT.

This clone was recorded a few times. V and J are TRBV6-8 and TRBJ1-2, with D hard to call. The V gene lost 7 bases and the J gene lost 5 bases, with 11 bases spanning the gap. Germline lookup yields CDR1 MNHGY and CDR2 SAAAGT. CDR3 length: 12 residues. This chain's CDR3 is CASIVRRYGYTF. CDR3 DNA: TGTGCCAGCATCGTCAGGAGATATGGCTACACCTTC.

This chain links TRBV25-1 with TRBJ2-4; D may be TRBD1 (5 bases). Germline CDR1 MGHDK, CDR2 SYGVNS. Trimming pared 7 bases from V and 8 bases from J, leaving 12 bases between. The CDR3 totals 12 residues. CDR3 sequence: CASKGFWHIQYF. The CDR3 nucleotides read TGTGCCAGCAAGGGGTTTTGGCACATTCAGTACTTC.

This sequence joins TRBV13 and TRBJ1-6; D is possibly TRBD1 (6 bases). CDR3 length: 14 residues. The germline V gene has CDR1 PRHDT and CDR2 FYEKMQ (reference sequence). Trimming took 5 bases from V and 5 from J, leaving 10 bases between them. CDR3 nucleotide sequence: TGTGCCAGCAGCACCAGGGGTAATAATTCACCCCTCCACTTT. Translated: CASSTRGNNSPLHF.

This chain joins TRBV5-1 and TRBJ2-7, with 8 positions matching TRBD2. The CDR3 length is 17 residues. After removal of 4 bases from V and 3 bases from J, the junction contained 15 bases not matched to a gene. In germline, CDR1 is SGHRS, CDR2 YFSETQ. This CDR3 reads CASSPGGTLVRHYEQYF. In DNA form, the CDR3 reads TGCGCCAGCAGCCCGGGGGGGACATTAGTAAGGCACTACGAGCAGTACTTC.

V gene TRBV30 combines with J gene TRBJ1-4; D ambiguous. Per the germline V gene, CDR1 is GTSNPN and CDR2 is SVGIG (reference sequence). The CDR3 loop spans 15 amino acids. The ends were cut back, 0 bases at V and 4 bases at J, with 12 bases in the middle. The DNA of the CDR3 is TGTGCCTGGAGTGTATGGCGGCAGCTTAATGAAAAACTGTTTTTT. Translated, it gives CAWSVWRQLNEKLFF.

The CDR3 is CASSLPGTGARNEQYF. CDR3 bases: TGTGCCAGCAGCTTACCCGGGACAGGGGCACGGAACGAGCAGTACTTC. The V and J genes are TRBV5-4 and TRBJ2-7, with 10 bases fitting TRBD1. The germline CDR1 and CDR2 sequences are SGHNT and YYREEE (reference sequence). V was pared by 2 bases and J by 5 bases, with 10 bases of the junction left unmatched. CDR3 length: 16 amino acids.